These T cell receptor beta chains were read from a single sample in a study of T cell responses to AZD1222 COVID-19 vaccine. Data came from immunoSEQ multiplex PCR; TCRdb stores just in-frame clones and leaves some out. The sample contains about 100,000 clones, around nine tenths of which appear only once. The material was peripheral blood, obtained on day 0 of AZD1222 vaccination. The origin of the receptors is an adult in good health. CDR3s include the opening cysteine and the closing phenylalanine or tryptophan. A D gene is named only where the DNA matches it firmly. Part of the rows lack a size; the others show once, few, many or a class for expanded clones.

J gene,D gene,V gene,clone size,CDR3 protein,CDR3 DNA
TRBJ2-3,-,TRBV7-2,-,CASSWGGSTDTQYF,TGTGCCAGCAGCTGGGGTGGGAGCACAGATACGCAGTATTTT
TRBJ2-7,TRBD2,TRBV30,-,CAWGLAGGREQYF,TGTGCCTGGGGACTAGCGGGAGGGCGCGAGCAGTACTTC
TRBJ2-6,TRBD2,TRBV3-1/TRBV3-2,-,CASMLAGAWGANVLTF,TGTGCCAGTATGCTAGCGGGGGCCTGGGGGGCCAACGTCCTGACTTTC
TRBJ2-2,-,TRBV9,-,CASSEQGSGELFF,TGTGCCAGCAGCGAGCAGGGGTCCGGGGAGCTGTTTTTT
TRBJ1-1,-,TRBV29-1,-,CSVVRQQNTEAFF,TGCAGCGTCGTACGACAGCAGAACACTGAAGCTTTCTTT
TRBJ2-7,-,TRBV6-5,-,CASSYSTGAREQYF,TGTGCCAGCAGTTACTCAACGGGGGCAAGGGAGCAGTACTTC
TRBJ2-5,-,TRBV12-3/TRBV12-4,-,CASSLKQQETQYF,TGTGCCAGCAGTTTAAAACAACAAGAGACCCAGTACTTC
TRBJ1-1,-,TRBV18,-,CASSPGRMNTEAFF,TGTGCCAGCTCACCAGGCAGGATGAACACTGAAGCTTTCTTT
TRBJ2-3,-,TRBV3-1/TRBV3-2,-,CASQSGATQYF,TGTGCCAGCCAATCCGGGGCAACGCAGTATTTT
TRBJ1-5,-,TRBV19,-,CASSIPPWGSNQPQHF,TGTGCCAGTAGTATCCCTCCATGGGGGAGCAATCAGCCCCAGCATTTT
TRBJ1-1,-,TRBV6-5,-,CASTRVNTEAFF,TGTGCCAGCACCAGGGTGAACACTGAAGCTTTCTTT
TRBJ1-2,TRBD1,TRBV6-5,-,CASSYTQGEAGYTF,TGTGCCAGCAGTTACACGCAGGGGGAGGCTGGCTACACCTTC
TRBJ1-4,-,TRBV7-9,-,CASSLGTQVRRTNEKLFF,TGTGCCAGCAGCCTAGGGACTCAAGTAAGGAGAACTAATGAAAAACTGTTTTTT
TRBJ1-1,TRBD1,TRBV11-2,-,CASSFSQGVNTEAFF,TGTGCCAGCAGCTTCTCACAGGGGGTGAACACTGAAGCTTTCTTT
TRBJ2-3,-,TRBV11-3,-,CASSFTLRDTQYF,TGTGCCAGCAGCTTCACCCTACGCGATACGCAGTATTTT
TRBJ2-3,-,TRBV19,-,CASSVLADTQYF,TGTGCCAGTAGTGTCTTGGCAGATACGCAGTATTTT
TRBJ2-1,TRBD2,TRBV7-2,-,CASSLALRGGNDEQFF,TGTGCCAGCAGCTTAGCTCTGCGGGGGGGCAACGATGAGCAGTTCTTC
TRBJ1-5,-,TRBV27,-,CASSLAGANQPQHF,TGTGCCAGCAGTTTAGCGGGGGCGAATCAGCCCCAGCATTTT
TRBJ1-2,TRBD1,TRBV7-2,many,CASSLLTGSGGYTF,TGTGCCAGCAGCCTACTGACAGGGTCGGGTGGCTACACCTTC
TRBJ2-4,-,TRBV7-7,-,CASSLSRGWWGTGAKNIQYF,TGTGCCAGCAGCTTATCACGGGGGTGGTGGGGAACGGGGGCCAAAAACATTCAGTACTTC
TRBJ1-5,-,TRBV7-9,-,CASSLGNQPQHF,TGTGCCAGCAGCTTAGGCAATCAGCCCCAGCATTTT
TRBJ1-2,-,TRBV29-1,-,CSGMGHYGYTF,TGCAGCGGCATGGGACACTATGGCTACACCTTC
TRBJ1-1,TRBD1,TRBV19,-,CASSMGDSYTEAFF,TGTGCCAGTAGTATGGGGGACAGCTACACTGAAGCTTTCTTT
TRBJ2-3,-,TRBV19,-,CASTRAFSGLADTQYF,TGTGCCAGTACCCGGGCCTTTTCTGGTCTCGCGGATACGCAGTATTTT
TRBJ1-1,-,TRBV6-5,-,CASTMVVGITEAFF,TGTGCCAGCACCATGGTCGTGGGGATCACTGAAGCTTTCTTT
TRBJ2-7,TRBD1,TRBV12-3/TRBV12-4,-,CASSQDRGWEQYF,TGTGCCAGCAGTCAGGACAGGGGGTGGGAGCAGTACTTC
TRBJ1-5,-,TRBV5-1,once,CASSLLSNQPQHF,TGCGCCAGCAGCTTGCTGAGCAATCAGCCCCAGCATTTT
TRBJ1-1,-,TRBV12-3/TRBV12-4,-,CASSLGSAEAFF,TGTGCCAGCAGTTTAGGGTCCGCTGAAGCTTTCTTT
TRBJ2-7,TRBD2,TRBV5-1,-,CASSTTSGGHRSYEQYF,TGCGCCAGCAGCACGACTAGCGGGGGTCACAGGTCCTACGAGCAGTACTTC
TRBJ1-6,-,TRBV2,medium-sized,CASSEAQGRGNSPLHF,TGTGCCAGCAGTGAAGCACAGGGACGGGGGAATTCACCCCTCCACTTT
TRBJ2-7,-,TRBV5-6,-,CASSLASSNEQYF,TGTGCCAGCAGCTTGGCGTCGAGCAACGAGCAGTACTTC
TRBJ2-1,-,TRBV7-2,-,CASSPVQGTYNEQFF,TGTGCCAGCAGCCCCGTACAGGGTACCTACAATGAGCAGTTCTTC